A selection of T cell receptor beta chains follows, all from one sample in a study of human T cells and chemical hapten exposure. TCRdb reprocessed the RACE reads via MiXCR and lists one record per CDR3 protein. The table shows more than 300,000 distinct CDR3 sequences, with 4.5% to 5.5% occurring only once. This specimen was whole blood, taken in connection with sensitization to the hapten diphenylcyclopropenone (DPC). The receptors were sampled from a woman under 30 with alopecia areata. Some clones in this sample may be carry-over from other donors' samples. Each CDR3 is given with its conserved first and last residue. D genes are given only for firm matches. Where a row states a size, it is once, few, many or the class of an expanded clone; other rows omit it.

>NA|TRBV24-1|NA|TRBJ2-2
TGTGCCACCAGTGAGACGGGAAACACCGGGGAGCTGTTTTTT
CATSETGNTGELFF
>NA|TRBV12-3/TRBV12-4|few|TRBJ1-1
TGTGCCAGCAGCCAATTTAGGGGTGAAGCTTTCTTT
CASSQFRGEAFF
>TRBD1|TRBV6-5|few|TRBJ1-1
TGTGCCAGCAGTGACAGGGTTTCTAGGGCTGAAGCTTTCTTT
CASSDRVSRAEAFF
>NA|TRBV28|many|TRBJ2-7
TGTGCCAGCAGTCTCGTATCCTACGAGCAGTACTTC
CASSLVSYEQYF
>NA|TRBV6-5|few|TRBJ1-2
TGTGCCAGCAAACCTGACACGGGAGCCAGGAGGATCTATGGCTACACCTTC
CASKPDTGARRIYGYTF
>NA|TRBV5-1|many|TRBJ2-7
TGCGCCAGCAGCTTTGACCTTCCTGGCGGTTACGAGCAGTACTTC
CASSFDLPGGYEQYF
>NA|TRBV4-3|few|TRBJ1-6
TGCGCCAGCAGCCAAGCCAGGAATAATTCACCCCTCCACTTT
CASSQARNNSPLHF
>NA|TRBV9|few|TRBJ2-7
TGTGCCACGGGACTGTCCTACGAGCAGTACTTC
CATGLSYEQYF
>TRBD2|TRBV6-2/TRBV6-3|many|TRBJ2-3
TGTGCCAGCAGACAGGGGACTAGCCTTCACGCAGATACGCAGTATTTT
CASRQGTSLHADTQYF
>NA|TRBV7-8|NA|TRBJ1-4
TGTGCCAGCACTCCCTTGGGGGGGGCCAGTAGGGAAAAACTGTTTTTT
CASTPLGGASREKLFF
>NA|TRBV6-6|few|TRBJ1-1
TGTGCCAGCAGTGCACAGATCATGAACACTGAAGCTTTCTTT
CASSAQIMNTEAFF
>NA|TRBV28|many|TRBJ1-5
TGTGCCAGCAGCCGTCCCGGGACCACAAGCAATCAGCCCCAGCATTTT
CASSRPGTTSNQPQHF
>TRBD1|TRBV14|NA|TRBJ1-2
TGTGCCAGCAGCCGGGACAGGAGGTCATGGAGAGTCGAAGATGGGAACTATGGCTACACCTTC
CASSRDRRSWRVEDGNYGYTF
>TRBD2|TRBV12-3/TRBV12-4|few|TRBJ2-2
TGTGCCAGCAGTTTTATAACTAGCGGGTCAAGTCGGACCGGGGAGCTGTTTTTT
CASSFITSGSSRTGELFF
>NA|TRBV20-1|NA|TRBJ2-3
TGCAGTGCTAGAGAGGACAGGCGGGGGGTGGATACGCAGTATTTT
CSAREDRRGVDTQYF
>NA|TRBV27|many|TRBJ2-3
TGTGCCAGCAGTTTATCGGGGGGGCCAGGAGATACGCAGTATTTT
CASSLSGGPGDTQYF
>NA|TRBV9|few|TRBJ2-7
TGTGCCAGCAGCGTCGCGTCGGCGGCCTACGAGCAGTACTTC
CASSVASAAYEQYF
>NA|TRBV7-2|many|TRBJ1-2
TGTGCCAGCAGCTTAGACAGGGAATCCTATGGCTACACCTTC
CASSLDRESYGYTF
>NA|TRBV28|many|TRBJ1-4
TGTGCCAGCAGTTTCAGGGTTTGGGAAAAACTGTTTTTT
CASSFRVWEKLFF
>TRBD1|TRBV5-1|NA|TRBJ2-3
TGCGCCAGCAGCTCCGGGACAGCGACAGATACGCAGTATTTT
CASSSGTATDTQYF
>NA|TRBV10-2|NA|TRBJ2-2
TGCGCCAGCAGTGACTTGGCCAGGGGAGGCACCGGGGAGCTGTTTTTT
CASSDLARGGTGELFF
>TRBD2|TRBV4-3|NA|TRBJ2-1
TGCGCCAGCAGCCAAGTCCCTAGCGGTCACGATGAGCAGTTCTTC
CASSQVPSGHDEQFF
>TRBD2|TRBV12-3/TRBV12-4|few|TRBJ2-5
TGTGCCAGCAGCCGCAGCGGGGGGTTAGAGACCCAGTACTTC
CASSRSGGLETQYF
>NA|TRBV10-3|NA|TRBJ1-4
TGTGCCACACGTCCAAGGGACGCAACTAATGAAAAACTGTTTTTT
CATRPRDATNEKLFF
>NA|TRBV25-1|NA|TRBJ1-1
TGTGCCAGCAGTGACTCCTCCGACGGGGAGACTGAAGCTTTCTTT
CASSDSSDGETEAFF
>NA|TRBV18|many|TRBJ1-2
TGTGCCAGCTCATCGAAAAGTGATTATGGCTACACCTTC
CASSSKSDYGYTF
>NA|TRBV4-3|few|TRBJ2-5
TGCGCCAGCAGCCAAGAAATCGGGGCAGCGGAGACCCAGTACTTC
CASSQEIGAAETQYF
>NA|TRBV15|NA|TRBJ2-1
TGTGCCACCAGCGCTGACCGGGAAGGAACCTACAATGAGCAGTTCTTC
CATSADREGTYNEQFF
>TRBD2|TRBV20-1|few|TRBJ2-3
TGCAGTGCTAGAGACGCGGGGGGGCCAAATACGCAGTATTTT
CSARDAGGPNTQYF
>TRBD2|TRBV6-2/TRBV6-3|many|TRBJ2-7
TGTGCCAGCATTCGGGGGATAGCGGGGGACTCCTACGAGCAGTACTTC
CASIRGIAGDSYEQYF
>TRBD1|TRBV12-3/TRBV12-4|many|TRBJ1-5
TGTGCCAGCAGTCGTGGGACAGGGGGAGTTTTGGGCAATCAGCCCCAGCATTTT
CASSRGTGGVLGNQPQHF
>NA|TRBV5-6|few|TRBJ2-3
TGTGCCAGCAGCTCAAGCAGGGCAAACACAGATACGCAGTATTTT
CASSSSRANTDTQYF
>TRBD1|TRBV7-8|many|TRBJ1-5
TGTGCCAGCAGCTTAACCCCGACAGGGGTCCGAACTCAGCCCCAGCATTTT
CASSLTPTGVRTQPQHF
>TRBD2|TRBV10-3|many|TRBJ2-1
TGTGCCATCAGTGTTTTAGCGGGGTCATACAATGAGCAGTTCTTC
CAISVLAGSYNEQFF
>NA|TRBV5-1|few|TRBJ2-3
TGCGCCAGCAGTGAGGCGGGGTTTTACACAGATACGCAGTATTTT
CASSEAGFYTDTQYF
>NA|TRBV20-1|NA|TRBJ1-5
TGCAGTGCTACAGGACAAATTGGGTCGCCCCAGCATTTT
CSATGQIGSPQHF
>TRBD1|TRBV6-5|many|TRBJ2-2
TGTGCCAGCAGTTACTATGGACAGGGTGGCACCGGGGAGCTGTTTTTT
CASSYYGQGGTGELFF
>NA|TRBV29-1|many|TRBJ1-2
TGCAGCGTTGGTCCCGGTTTGAAAGGCTACACCTTC
CSVGPGLKGYTF
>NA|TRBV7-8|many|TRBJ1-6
TGTGCCAGCAGCTATATTAATTCACCCCTCCACTTT
CASSYINSPLHF
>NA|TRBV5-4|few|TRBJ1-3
TGTGCCAGCAGCTTTTCCGGGACCTCTAGTTCGACTGGAAACACCATATATTTT
CASSFSGTSSSTGNTIYF
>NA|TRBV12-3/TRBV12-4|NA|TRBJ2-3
TGTGCCAGCAGCTCGAAGGGGCGAACAGGGACAGATACGCAGTATTTT
CASSSKGRTGTDTQYF
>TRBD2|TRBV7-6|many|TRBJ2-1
TGTGCCAGCAGCTTAGAGGCGGGGGGGCCAGGCGGGCAGTTCTTC
CASSLEAGGPGGQFF
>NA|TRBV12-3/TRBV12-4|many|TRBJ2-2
TGTGCCAGCACCCCGGGGGGCCTAAACACCGGGGAGCTGTTTTTT
CASTPGGLNTGELFF
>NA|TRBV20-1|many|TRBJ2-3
TGCAGTGCTAGAAGTGACAACACAGATACGCAGTATTTT
CSARSDNTDTQYF
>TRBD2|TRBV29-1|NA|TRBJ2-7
TGCAGCGTTGAAGGCGGGGGGGCCTCCTACGAGCAGTACTTC
CSVEGGGASYEQYF
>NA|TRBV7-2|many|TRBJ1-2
TGTGCCAGCAGCTTAGATCCTACTAACTATGGCTACACCTTC
CASSLDPTNYGYTF
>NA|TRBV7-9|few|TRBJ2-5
TGTGCCAGCAGCTCTCCCGAAGAGACCCAGTACTTC
CASSSPEETQYF
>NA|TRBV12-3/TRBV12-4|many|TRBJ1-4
TGTGCCAGCAGTTTACGGCCGATGAATGAAAAACTGTTTTTT
CASSLRPMNEKLFF
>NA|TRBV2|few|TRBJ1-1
TGTGCCAGCAGTTGGGGTGGGCACATGAACACTGAAGCTTTCTTT
CASSWGGHMNTEAFF
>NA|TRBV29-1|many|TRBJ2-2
TGCAGCGTGTCCGGGGTAGCGAACACCGGGGAGCTGTTTTTT
CSVSGVANTGELFF
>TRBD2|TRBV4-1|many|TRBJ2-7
TGCGCCAGCAGCCAAGCTAGCGGATTCTCCTTCTACGAGCAGTACTTC
CASSQASGFSFYEQYF
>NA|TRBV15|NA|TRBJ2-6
TGTGCCACCAGCCGAACCGGGACCCCTAGCTCTGGGGCCAACGTCCTGACTTTC
CATSRTGTPSSGANVLTF
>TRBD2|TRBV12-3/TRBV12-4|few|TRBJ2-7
TGTGCCAGCAGTCGACTAGCGGGGTTCGGCGAGCAGTACTTC
CASSRLAGFGEQYF
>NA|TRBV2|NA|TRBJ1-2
TGTGCCAGCAGTGTGGGACATTTCCTTAACTATGGCTACACCTTC
CASSVGHFLNYGYTF
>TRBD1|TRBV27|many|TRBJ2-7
TGTGCCAGCAGTCCTTACAGGGGATACGAGCAGTACTTC
CASSPYRGYEQYF
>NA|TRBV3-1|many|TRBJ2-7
TGTGCCAGCAGCCAGTTTGCAGGGTACGAGCAGTACTTC
CASSQFAGYEQYF
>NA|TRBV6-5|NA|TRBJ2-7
TGTGCCAGCAGGCCTGGGGAGGGGGCGGAGGACGAGCAGTACTTC
CASRPGEGAEDEQYF
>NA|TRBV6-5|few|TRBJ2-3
TGTGCCAGCAGTCAAATACTGGGTAGCGGTAGCACAGATACGCAGTATTTT
CASSQILGSGSTDTQYF
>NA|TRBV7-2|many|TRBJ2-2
TGTGCCAGCAGCTTAAGTCCCCAGTCCGGGGAGCTGTTTTTT
CASSLSPQSGELFF